One sample yielded the 24 T cell receptor beta chains listed below, sequenced in a study of blood T cell repertoires in COVID-19. The repertoire was sequenced with immunoSEQ multiplex PCR; TCRdb's copy has only in-frame clones and lacks some. Among roughly 60,000 clones listed, approximately 82% were seen once. The specimen was peripheral blood. The receptors derive from a man aged 55 to 69 with acute or convalescent COVID-19.

This sequence joins TRBV5-4 and TRBJ1-2; no clear D. CDR3 size: 14 residues. The germline V gene has CDR1 SGHNT and CDR2 YYREEE (reference sequence). V lost 0 bases and J 10 bases, leaving 16 bases between the germline ends. In DNA form, the CDR3 reads TGTGCCAGCAGCTTGGACAAAGACCGCAGGTACTACACCTTC. Translated: CASSLDKDRRYYTF.

This clone is a singleton in its sample. The rearrangement joins TRBV7-2 to TRBJ1-5; TRBD1 might be the D (5 bases). Trimming took 6 bases from V and 7 from J, leaving 16 bases between them. Looked up from germline, CDR1 is SGHTA and CDR2 is FQGNSA. The CDR3 contains 14 residues. The CDR3: CASSYQWGQQPQHF. CDR3 bases: TGTGCCAGCAGTTATCAGTGGGGCCAACAGCCCCAGCATTTT.

The rearrangement links TRBV18 to TRBJ1-3; weak D call: TRBD1 (5 bases). V lost 0 bases to trimming and J lost 4 bases, with 16 bases between them. CDR3 length: 17 residues. Germline CDR1 KGHSH, CDR2 LQKENI. CDR3 residues: CASSPPPQGLSGNTIYF. In DNA form, the CDR3 reads TGTGCCAGCTCACCACCCCCCCAGGGACTCTCGGGAAACACCATATATTTT.

The CDR3 protein is CASGFGISPLHF. Here the CDR3 DNA reads TGTGCTAGTGGTTTCGGGATTTCACCCCTCCACTTT. The chain recombines TRBV12-5 with TRBJ1-6; D ambiguous. Trimming cost V 3 bases and J 9 bases, with 6 bases left between them. CDR1 is LGHNT and CDR2 is FRNRAP in the germline V gene. The CDR3 is made up of 12 amino acids.

The V gene is TRBV6-4, the J gene TRBJ1-1; D not certain. Trimming stripped 6 bases from V and 1 base from J, with 12 bases between. Germline V gene data show CDR1 as MRHNA and CDR2 as SNTAGT. The CDR3 has 14 amino acids. CDR3 sequence reads: CASRAAQWNTEAFF. In DNA, the CDR3 is TGTGCCAGCAGGGCGGCCCAGTGGAACACTGAAGCTTTCTTT.

This clone was recorded a few times. The gene calls are TRBV18 and TRBJ1-1; 8 nucleotides match TRBD1. The CDR3 contains 14 residues. V was pared by 1 base and J by 6 bases, with 4 bases of the junction left unmatched. Germline V gives CDR1 KGHSH, CDR2 LQKENI. The CDR3 coding sequence is TGTGCCAGCTCACCACTTGCGACAGGGGCTGAAGCTTTCTTT. It yields the protein CASSPLATGAEAFF. The full variable domain, with the rest looked up from reference TRBV18 and TRBJ1-1, is NAGVMQNPRHLVRRRGQEARLRCSPMKGHSHVYWYRQLPEEGLKFMVYLQKENIIDESGMPKERFSAEFPKEGPSILRIQQVVRGDSAAYFCASSPLATGAEAFFGQGTRLTVV.

J is TRBJ1-4 and V is TRBV27; a possible D gene is TRBD1 (6 bases). Looked up from germline, CDR1 is MNHEY and CDR2 is SMNVEV (reference sequence). CDR3 length equals 18 residues. V shed 6 bases and J shed 0 bases, with 20 bases lying between them. CDR3 region: CASRLSTGPLATNEKLFF. As DNA, the CDR3 is TGTGCCAGCAGATTGAGTACAGGGCCACTTGCAACTAATGAAAAACTGTTTTTT.

Only one count was recorded for this clone. The chain links TRBV5-1 to TRBJ2-3; 9 bases align to TRBD2. This CDR3 region has 16 residues. CDR1 is SGHRS, CDR2 YFSETQ, per germline. V gave up 7 bases and J gave up 2 bases; unmatched junction bases: 11. The CDR3 nucleotides read TGCGCCAGCGCGGAGGGGCTAGCGGGACCCACAGATACGCAGTATTTT. The encoded protein is CASAEGLAGPTDTQYF. Filled out from reference TRBV5-1 and TRBJ2-3, the complete variable domain reads KAGVTQTPRYLIKTRGQQVTLSCSPISGHRSVSWYQQTPGQGLQFLFEYFSETQRNKGNFPGRFSGRQFSNSRSEMNVSTLELGDSALYLCASAEGLAGPTDTQYFGPGTRLTVL.

This clone was observed a single time. The chain carries TRBV18 and TRBJ2-1; the D is unclear. Germline lookup yields CDR1 KGHSH and CDR2 LQKENI. The CDR3 is 14 residues long. Trimming took off 0 bases at V and 5 bases at J, with 8 bases between the two ends. The DNA of the CDR3 is TGTGCCAGCTCACCACCAGCTGATAACAATGAGCAGTTCTTC. Encoded protein: CASSPPADNNEQFF.

The gene calls are TRBV7-8 and TRBJ2-1; 7 bases are shared with TRBD1. Losses at the gene ends were 5 bases for V and 0 bases for J; bases not matched to a gene: 4. The CDR3 loop spans 15 amino acids. In germline, CDR1 is SGHVS, CDR2 FQNEAQ. The CDR3 sequence is CASSQGEISYNEQFF. The CDR3 DNA reads TGTGCCAGCAGCCAGGGGGAAATCTCCTACAATGAGCAGTTCTTC.

The chain is built from TRBV7-6 and TRBJ1-1, with D maybe TRBD1 (6 bases). Deletions cut 2 bases from V and 0 bases from J, with 16 bases between. Germline assignment: CDR1 SGHVS and CDR2 FNYEAQ. This CDR3 has 17 residues. In DNA, the CDR3 is TGTGCCAGCAGCTTATTGGGGGCAGGGGCCATGAACACTGAAGCTTTCTTT. Amino acid sequence: CASSLLGAGAMNTEAFF.

In this sample, this clone turned up once. The genes are TRBV18 and TRBJ1-2; 8 nucleotides match TRBD1. Looked up from germline, CDR1 is KGHSH and CDR2 is LQKENI. This CDR3 is 17 amino acids long. With 1 base clipped from V and 8 bases from J, the junction kept 15 bases outside the gene matches. CDR3 bases: TGTGCCAGCTCACCACGTTCCTACGGACAGGGTGGGTTAGGCTACACCTTC. Residues: CASSPRSYGQGGLGYTF.

The chain employs TRBV6-5 and TRBJ1-1; D is unclear. Per germline, CDR1 MNHEY and CDR2 SVGAGI. V was clipped by 8 bases and J by 0 bases, with 13 bases between them. The length of the CDR3 is 14 residues. The CDR3 is CASLREGMNTEAFF. The CDR3 DNA reads TGTGCCAGCTTGCGGGAGGGCATGAACACTGAAGCTTTCTTT.

This clone came up a few times. V and J are TRBV5-1 and TRBJ2-1; 10 bases are shared with TRBD1. Germline-derived CDR1 and CDR2 are SGHRS and YFSETQ. V was pared by 4 bases and J by 7 bases, with 8 bases of the junction left unmatched. The CDR3 has 15 amino acids. For the CDR3, the DNA is TGCGCCAGCAGCCCCCGGACAGGGGGTGGGAATGAGCAGTTCTTC. Translated, it gives CASSPRTGGGNEQFF.

The CDR3: CASSFERGFEQYF. The CDR3 nucleotides are TGTGCCAGCAGCTTCGAGCGGGGATTCGAGCAGTACTTC. This chain connects TRBV5-6 to TRBJ2-7, with 7 nucleotides matching TRBD2. Per the germline V gene, CDR1 is SGHDT and CDR2 is YYEEEE. Losses at the gene ends were 2 bases for V and 6 bases for J; bases not matched to a gene: 5. This CDR3 is 13 amino acids long.

The CDR3 sequence is CASSPRLGFDYGYTF. The CDR3 DNA is TGTGCCAGCAGCCCTAGACTGGGTTTCGACTATGGCTACACCTTC. This chain links TRBV7-9 with TRBJ1-2; the D is unclear. Between the trimmed V and J ends, which lost 5 bases and 3 bases, there was a span of 16 bases. From germline, CDR1 is SEHNR and CDR2 FQNEAQ (reference sequence). This CDR3 contains 15 residues.

The chain couples TRBV11-1 to TRBJ2-1; possible D gene TRBD2, 6 bases. Per the germline V gene, CDR1 is SGHAT and CDR2 is FQDESV (reference sequence). The CDR3 length is 15 residues. V was clipped by 0 bases and J by 2 bases, with 8 bases between them. In DNA form, the CDR3 reads TGTGCCAGCAGCTTAGCCGGGACTCCCTACAATGAGCAGTTCTTC. It specifies CASSLAGTPYNEQFF.

The chain recombines TRBV11-1 with TRBJ1-1; D is unresolved. The V and J ends lost 1 base and 3 bases respectively, with 6 bases between them. The CDR3 runs 13 residues. Germline CDR1 reads SGHAT; CDR2 reads FQDESV (reference sequence). Here the CDR3 reads CASSLDMYTEAFF. CDR3 nucleotides: TGTGCCAGCAGCTTAGATATGTACACTGAAGCTTTCTTT. The full variable domain, with the rest looked up from reference TRBV11-1 and TRBJ1-1, is EAEVAQSPRYKITEKSQAVAFWCDPISGHATLYWYRQILGQGPELLVQFQDESVVDDSQLPKDRFSAERLKGVDSTLKIQPAELGDSAMYLCASSLDMYTEAFFGQGTRLTVV.

The rearrangement joins TRBV6-5 to TRBJ1-2, with 7 bases fitting TRBD1. Per germline, CDR1 MNHEY and CDR2 SVGAGI. V lost 0 bases and J lost 8; bases outside the gene matches: 6. This CDR3 has 14 amino acids. CDR3 coding DNA: TGTGCCAGCAGTTACTCTTACAGGGGAGAAGGCTACACCTTC. Amino acids: CASSYSYRGEGYTF.

This sequence joins TRBV24-1 and TRBJ2-3, with a tentative D call TRBD1 (5 bases). V shed 11 bases and J shed 4 bases, with 18 bases lying between them. The CDR3 extends over 14 amino acids. CDR1 is KGHDR, CDR2 SFDVKD, per germline. CDR3 sequence: CASQGPELADTQYF. CDR3 DNA sequence: TGTGCCAGTCAGGGTCCCGAACTCGCAGATACGCAGTATTTT.

V is TRBV7-9 and J is TRBJ1-2, with 9 positions matching TRBD1. Germline V gene sequence: CDR1 SEHNR, CDR2 FQNEAQ (reference sequence). The ends lost 5 bases at V and 8 bases at J; junction bases unmatched: 9. The CDR3 totals 14 residues. This chain's CDR3 is CASSPGQGREGYTF. In DNA, the CDR3 is TGTGCCAGCAGCCCCGGACAGGGGAGGGAAGGCTACACCTTC. The whole variable domain, filled in from reference TRBV7-9 and TRBJ1-2, reads DTGVSQNPRHKITKRGQNVTFRCDPISEHNRLYWYRQTLGQGPEFLTYFQNEAQLEKSRLLSDRFSAERPKGSFSTLEIQRTEQGDSAMYLCASSPGQGREGYTFGSGTRLTVV.

The genes are TRBV24-1 and TRBJ1-5, with 7 positions matching TRBD1. With V trimmed by 5 bases and J by 5 bases, 2 bases remained unmatched. Looked up from germline, CDR1 is KGHDR and CDR2 is SFDVKD. This CDR3 is 13 amino acids long. This chain's CDR3 is CATSGQGDQPQHF. CDR3 nucleotide sequence: TGTGCCACCAGTGGACAGGGTGATCAGCCCCAGCATTTT.

The rearrangement joins TRBV5-4 to TRBJ2-7; 10 nucleotides line up with TRBD2. Looked up from germline, CDR1 is SGHNT and CDR2 is YYREEE (reference sequence). The CDR3 runs to 14 residues. V dropped 4 bases and J dropped 1; count of bases not matched to a gene: 2. CDR3 amino acids: CASSLAGASYEQYF. Here the CDR3 DNA reads TGTGCCAGCAGCCTAGCGGGGGCATCCTACGAGCAGTACTTC.

This chain links TRBV2 with TRBJ1-1, with TRBD1 matching 11 bases. After removal of 6 bases from V and 7 bases from J, the junction contained 4 bases not matched to a gene. The CDR3 spans 13 residues. CDR1 is SNHLY, CDR2 FYNNEI, per germline. CDR3 region: CASREDRGLEAFF. Here the CDR3 DNA reads TGTGCCAGCAGAGAGGACAGGGGGCTTGAAGCTTTCTTT.